This passage covers 25 T cell receptor beta chains from one sample sequenced in a study of cytotoxic CD8 clonotypes in ibrutinib-treated CLL. Profiled with immunoSEQ multiplex PCR; TCRdb holds only in-frame clones, not every one. The sample shows about 250,000 clones, 70% of them seen only once. This specimen was PBMCs, taken after 24 months of ibrutinib treatment. The source is a human donor with chronic lymphocytic leukemia.

J is TRBJ2-1 and V is TRBV4-2, with 9 bases lining up with TRBD2. V lost 4 bases and J lost 9; bases outside the gene matches: 10. This CDR3 has 15 amino acids. CDR1 and CDR2 from the germline V gene are LGHNA and YNFKEQ. CDR3 DNA sequence: TGTGCCAGCAGCCGTAACGCGGGAGGGCCACCTGAGCAGTTCTTC. Translation gives CASSRNAGGPPEQFF.

The rearrangement joins TRBV14 to TRBJ2-7; D is undetermined. Trimming removed 4 bases from V and 2 bases from J, with 18 bases in between. From germline, CDR1 is SGHDN and CDR2 FVKESK. The CDR3 is made up of 16 amino acids. CDR3 loop: CASSPYTGSAPYEQYF. The CDR3 nucleotides read TGTGCCAGCAGCCCGTATACGGGCTCGGCCCCCTACGAGCAGTACTTC.

This clone was seen more than once but under ten times. The gene calls are TRBV20-1 and TRBJ1-1; 7 positions agree with TRBD1. CDR1 and CDR2 from the germline V gene are DFQATT and SNEGSKA (reference sequence). This CDR3 has 11 amino acids. V gave up 3 bases and J gave up 9 bases; unmatched junction bases: 4. The CDR3 nucleotides read TGCAGTGCTAGCCCAGGGGGACAAGCTTTCTTT. Residues: CSASPGGQAFF.

V is TRBV5-1 and J is TRBJ1-4; no clear D. Trimming left V 0 bases short and J 7 bases short, with 7 bases between. There are 13 residues in the CDR3. In germline, CDR1 is SGHRS, CDR2 YFSETQ. CDR3 bases: TGCGCCAGCAGCTTGGAGGGAGGTGAAAAACTGTTTTTT. This codes for CASSLEGGEKLFF. Together with reference TRBV5-1 and TRBJ1-4, the CDR3 gives the full variable domain: KAGVTQTPRYLIKTRGQQVTLSCSPISGHRSVSWYQQTPGQGLQFLFEYFSETQRNKGNFPGRFSGRQFSNSRSEMNVSTLELGDSALYLCASSLEGGEKLFFGSGTQLSVL.

The chain links TRBV28 to TRBJ1-5, with D tentatively TRBD1 (5 bases). The germline V gene encodes CDR1 MDHEN and CDR2 SYDVKM. The CDR3 is made up of 15 amino acids. Trimming left V 6 bases short and J 4 bases short, with 16 bases between. In DNA, the CDR3 is TGTGCCAGCAGCGCCCTAGGTTCAGGGAATCAGCCCCAGCATTTT. The encoded protein is CASSALGSGNQPQHF.

The V gene is TRBV28, the J gene TRBJ2-3, with D hard to call. The CDR3 covers 11 residues. CDR1 is MDHEN and CDR2 is SYDVKM in the germline V gene. The CDR3 protein is CVAGPTDTQYF. CDR3 nucleotides: TGTGTAGCTGGGCCCACAGATACGCAGTATTTT.

V usage is TRBV19 and J usage is TRBJ2-2, with D maybe TRBD2 (5 bases). Germline V CDR1 and CDR2: LNHDA, SQIVND (reference sequence). The length of the CDR3 is 15 residues. Trimming removed 6 bases at V and 7 bases at J, with 18 bases between. The DNA of the CDR3 is TGTGCCAGTAGCCCTAGGGCGGGCCCAGGCGGGGAGCTGTTTTTT. Translating gives CASSPRAGPGGELFF. Supplemented by reference TRBV19 and TRBJ2-2, the full variable domain reads DGGITQSPKYLFRKEGQNVTLSCEQNLNHDAMYWYRQDPGQGLRLIYYSQIVNDFQKGDIAEGYSVSREKKESFPLTVTSAQKNPTAFYLCASSPRAGPGGELFFGEGSRLTVL.

This clone was picked up a small number of times. The V call is TRBV27, the J call TRBJ1-2; D may be TRBD1 (5 bases). The germline gives CDR1 MNHEY, CDR2 SMNVEV (reference sequence). This CDR3 is 17 amino acids long. Trimming removed 6 bases at V and 5 bases at J, with 25 bases between. CDR3 in amino acids: CASRLKGQAGRLYGYTF. The CDR3 nucleotides are TGTGCCAGCAGACTAAAGGGGCAAGCTGGGAGACTGTATGGCTACACCTTC.

The chain uses TRBV6-5 and TRBJ2-3; 10 nucleotides agree with TRBD1. Germline V gene lookup returns CDR1 MNHEY and CDR2 SVGAGI. After removal of 2 bases from V and 1 base from J, the junction contained 3 bases not matched to a gene. The CDR3 is made up of 16 amino acids. The CDR3 is CASSYGGTGGTDTQYF. DNA for the CDR3: TGTGCCAGCAGTTACGGGGGGACAGGGGGCACAGATACGCAGTATTTT.

This chain uses TRBV6-5 with TRBJ1-2, with TRBD1 identical over 7 bases. Trimming removed 5 bases from V and 1 base from J; junction bases left unmatched: 4. Germline V gene lookup returns CDR1 MNHEY and CDR2 SVGAGI. The CDR3 contains 14 residues. CDR3 sequence: CASSTRGFNYGYTF. Written as DNA, the CDR3 is TGTGCCAGCAGTACCAGGGGGTTTAACTATGGCTACACCTTC.

The genes are TRBV7-3 and TRBJ1-2, with 8 bases lining up with TRBD1. Germline V gene lookup returns CDR1 SGHTA and CDR2 FQGTGA. V dropped 5 bases and J dropped 1; count of bases not matched to a gene: 0. This CDR3 comprises 13 residues. CDR3 in amino acids: CASSDRGNYGYTF. CDR3 nucleotide sequence: TGTGCCAGCAGCGACAGGGGTAACTATGGCTACACCTTC.

The rearrangement uses TRBV4-3 and TRBJ2-7, with 10 bases aligning to TRBD2. Germline trimming cut 1 base from V and 7 bases from J; bases unmatched to any gene: 4. Germline CDR1 LGHNA, CDR2 YSLEER. This CDR3 spans 14 amino acids. The CDR3 sequence: CASSQVVAGGEQYF. As DNA, the CDR3 is TGCGCCAGCAGCCAAGTGGTAGCGGGAGGTGAGCAGTACTTC.

This chain connects TRBV7-9 to TRBJ1-2, with 10 bases lining up with TRBD1. The CDR3 covers 14 residues. Germline V gene lookup returns CDR1 SEHNR and CDR2 FQNEAQ (reference sequence). With V trimmed by 11 bases and J by 7 bases, 13 bases remained unmatched. CDR3 sequence (DNA): TGTGCCGGATTCCGGGACAGGGGACCGATTGGCTACACCTTC. Amino acid sequence: CAGFRDRGPIGYTF.

This sequence joins TRBV6-5 and TRBJ2-6; no firm D call. The germline V gene encodes CDR1 MNHEY and CDR2 SVGAGI. Deletions cut 2 bases from V and 0 bases from J, with 2 bases between. The CDR3 has 14 residues. CDR3: CASSYNSGANVLTF. The CDR3 bases are TGTGCCAGCAGTTACAACTCTGGGGCCAACGTCCTGACTTTC.

This clone was observed a few times. This chain joins TRBV7-3 and TRBJ2-2; maybe TRBD1 (5 bases). Germline CDR1 reads SGHTA; CDR2 reads FQGTGA. This CDR3 comprises 15 residues. V lost 0 bases and J lost 0, with 5 bases in between. The CDR3 spells CASSLTGANTGELFF. CDR3 coding DNA: TGTGCCAGCAGCTTAACAGGGGCGAACACCGGGGAGCTGTTTTTT.

This clone was recorded once. CDR3 coding DNA: TGTGCCAGCAGTTCCCGCGGGAGCCCCCAAGAGACCCAGTACTTC. This codes for CASSSRGSPQETQYF. V usage is TRBV27 and J usage is TRBJ2-5; 7 bases are shared with TRBD2. Germline loops: CDR1 MNHEY, CDR2 SMNVEV (reference sequence). The CDR3 consists of 15 residues. J was trimmed by 1 base and V by 4 bases; bases with no gene match: 6.

This clone was found a few times. Germline is not matched at one junction end, which may reflect a read error. The gene calls are TRBV2 and TRBJ2-7, with D unresolved. The germline CDR1 and CDR2 sequences are SNHLY and FYNNEI. The CDR3 runs 8 residues. CDR3 region: CASSEEYF. For the CDR3, the DNA is TGTGCCAGCAGCGAGGAGTACTTC.

The genes are TRBV6-6 and TRBJ2-7; a possible D gene is TRBD2 (5 bases). Germline V gene data show CDR1 as MNHNY and CDR2 as SVGAGI (reference sequence). The CDR3 has 12 amino acids. The ends were cut back, 6 bases at V and 5 bases at J, with 11 bases in the middle. CDR3 sequence (DNA): TGTGCCAGCAGGATCAGAGGGCACGAGCAGTACTTC. Translated: CASRIRGHEQYF.

The chain combines TRBV27 with TRBJ1-5, with D maybe TRBD1 (5 bases). There are 15 residues in the CDR3. CDR1 and CDR2 from the germline V gene are MNHEY and SMNVEV (reference sequence). Trimming pared 6 bases from V and 1 base from J, leaving 13 bases between. The CDR3: CASSTEGTSNQPQHF. The CDR3 DNA reads TGTGCCAGCAGCACGGAGGGGACGAGCAATCAGCCCCAGCATTTT.

This clone has just a few counts. The chain joins TRBV28 to TRBJ1-2; TRBD1 might be the D (5 bases). The germline CDR1 and CDR2 sequences are MDHEN and SYDVKM. CDR3 length equals 15 residues. V dropped 5 bases and J dropped 5 bases, with 18 bases sitting between them. In DNA, the CDR3 is TGTGCCAGCAGTCAACCCGACAGTTTTCGATATGGCTACACCTTC. It codes for CASSQPDSFRYGYTF.

The rearrangement links TRBV4-2 to TRBJ2-7; TRBD2 matches at 11 bases. Germline V CDR1 and CDR2: LGHNA, YNFKEQ. The V and J ends lost 0 bases and 4 bases, in that order; junction bases with no gene match: 5. CDR3 size: 16 residues. The DNA of the CDR3 is TGTGCCAGCAGCCAAGATAGACTAGCGGGGTTTTACGAGCAGTACTTC. Translating gives CASSQDRLAGFYEQYF.

The V gene is TRBV6-5, the J gene TRBJ2-1; no firm D call. V dropped 6 bases and J dropped 4 bases, with 10 bases sitting between them. Germline CDR1 MNHEY, CDR2 SVGAGI. This CDR3 has 13 residues. The CDR3 nucleotides read TGTGCCAGCAGCATAATGGGGTACAATGAGCAGTTCTTC. As protein: CASSIMGYNEQFF.

The chain uses TRBV4-3 and TRBJ2-1; TRBD2 is a possible D gene (5 bases). Per the germline V gene, CDR1 is LGHNA and CDR2 is YSLEER. The ends were cut back, 1 base at V and 10 bases at J, with 5 bases in the middle. CDR3 length equals 11 residues. CDR3 protein: CASSQASEQFF. CDR3 in DNA: TGCGCCAGCAGCCAAGCTAGCGAGCAGTTCTTC.

This sequence joins TRBV25-1 and TRBJ2-2; no definite D call. Trimming pared 1 base from V and 5 bases from J, leaving 11 bases between. The CDR3 is made up of 15 amino acids. Germline values: CDR1 MGHDK, CDR2 SYGVNS. CDR3 sequence reads: CASSESSQATGELFF. The CDR3 nucleotides are TGTGCCAGCAGTGAATCCAGCCAGGCAACCGGGGAGCTGTTTTTT.

The rearrangement uses TRBV11-2 and TRBJ1-4; no clear D. The ends were cut back, 5 bases at V and 4 bases at J, with 17 bases in the middle. In germline, CDR1 is SGHAT, CDR2 FQNNGV. The length of the CDR3 is 16 residues. The CDR3 spells CASSHPRSVGNEKLFF. The CDR3 DNA sequence: TGTGCCAGCAGCCACCCTCGGTCGGTTGGTAATGAAAAACTGTTTTTT.